A selection of T cell receptor beta chains follows, all from one sample in a study of T-cell memory formation after mild COVID-19. TCRdb reprocessed the 5' RACE reads with MiXCR, giving one entry per CDR3 protein. The sample holds around 430,000 distinct CDR3 sequences; about 16% are singletons and the top ten take about 22%. What was sequenced was PBMCs or a T cell subset sorted from them (not recorded which). The origin of the receptors is a man aged 18 to 30 who had mild COVID-19 (a few samples of this study predate the infection). Cell type and time point are not known. Both conserved end residues are part of each CDR3. Each record gives: J gene, D gene, V gene, clone size, CDR3 DNA, CDR3 protein. D genes are given only for firm matches. Only part of the rows carry a size: once, few, many, or a class if the clone is expanded.

TRBJ2-2 . TRBV20-1 few TGCAGTGCTAGGATCGACAGCACCGGGGAGCTGTTTTTT CSARIDSTGELFF
TRBJ1-2 . TRBV5-1 few TGCGCCAGCAGCTTGGCGACAGTGAGCTATGGCTACACCTTC CASSLATVSYGYTF
TRBJ2-2 . TRBV5-4 . TGTGCCAGCAGCTCGTGGGGCGGCGGGGAGCTGTTTTTT CASSSWGGGELFF
TRBJ1-5 TRBD1 TRBV12-3/TRBV12-4 few TGTGCCAGCAGCTCGACAGGGTATAGCAATCAGCCCCAGCATTTT CASSSTGYSNQPQHF
TRBJ1-2 . TRBV13 . TGTGCCAGCAGCATATCTGACAGGAGAGGTTATGGCTACACCTTC CASSISDRRGYGYTF
TRBJ2-5 TRBD2 TRBV18 . TGTGCCAGCTCACCAGGGGGGACTAGACAAGAGACCCAGTACTTC CASSPGGTRQETQYF
TRBJ2-1 TRBD2 TRBV5-1 . TGCGCCAGCAGCAGGGACTACGACATCAATGAGCAGTTCTTC CASSRDYDINEQFF
TRBJ2-3 TRBD2 TRBV7-8 few TGTGCCAGCAGCTACCCTAGCGGGGATTTGGTAAATACGCAGTATTTT CASSYPSGDLVNTQYF
TRBJ1-6 . TRBV6-5 . TGTGCCAGCAGTTACGTAGTTAAGGAGGAGTATTCACCCCTCCACTTT CASSYVVKEEYSPLHF
TRBJ1-1 . TRBV6-5 few TGTGCCAGCAGTTACTTAAGCCCCACCTCCACTGAAGCTTTCTTT CASSYLSPTSTEAFF
TRBJ1-1 . TRBV12-3/TRBV12-4 few TGTGCCAGCAGTTGGGACGGACAGAACACTGAAGCTTTCTTT CASSWDGQNTEAFF
TRBJ1-4 . TRBV11-2 few TGTGCCAGCAGCTTATCTGGTCAAAACGAAAAACTGTTTTTT CASSLSGQNEKLFF
TRBJ1-2 TRBD1 TRBV7-9 many TGTGCCAGCAGATATTTGACGGGACAGGTTAACTATGGCTACACCTTC CASRYLTGQVNYGYTF
TRBJ1-4 . TRBV6-1 once TGTGCCAGCGGACGGAGCCATGAAAAACTGTTTTTT CASGRSHEKLFF
TRBJ2-3 TRBD2 TRBV7-2 . TGTGCCAGCAGAGGGGCGCGGGGGGGCCTGGATACGCAGTATTTT CASRGARGGLDTQYF
TRBJ2-1 TRBD2 TRBV12-3/TRBV12-4 . TGTGCCAGCGTCAAGACTAGCCCTAGGAGGTCCTACAATGAGCAGTTCTTC CASVKTSPRRSYNEQFF
TRBJ2-3 . TRBV7-9 . TGTGCCAGCAGCTTACCCGTTGGGGGCACAGATACGCAGTATTTT CASSLPVGGTDTQYF
TRBJ2-7 . TRBV4-1 few TGCGCCAGCAGCCAAGCCCACAGGGTCGTGAACGAGCAGTACTTC CASSQAHRVVNEQYF
TRBJ2-7 . TRBV6-5 few TGTGCCAGCAGTTACTCGGCCATTAGCTCCTACGAGCAGTACTTC CASSYSAISSYEQYF
TRBJ2-2 . TRBV7-3 . TGTGCCAGCAGCTTAACGGGGACGGGCGGGGAGCTGTTTTTT CASSLTGTGGELFF
TRBJ1-5 . TRBV27 few TGTGCCAGCAGTTTGGTCAGGGTGGGGCAGCCCCAGCATTTT CASSLVRVGQPQHF
TRBJ2-3 . TRBV20-1 . TGCAGTGCTAGAGCCCCTCATAGCACAGATACGCAGTATTTT CSARAPHSTDTQYF
TRBJ1-1 . TRBV5-1 . TGCGCCAGCAATCAGGAGGGGTTCTCCACTGAAGCTTTCTTT CASNQEGFSTEAFF
TRBJ1-5 . TRBV4-1 . TGCGCCAGCAGCCACCAGGAGGCAGGTCTGGCTCAGCCCCAGCATTTT CASSHQEAGLAQPQHF
TRBJ2-2 . TRBV5-1 . TGCGCCAGCAGCTTGGTGGCGGGAACCGGGGAGCTGTTTTTT CASSLVAGTGELFF
TRBJ2-3 . TRBV6-2/TRBV6-3 . TGTGCCAGCAGTTACTCGCCCGCACAAGACTCCACAGATACGCAGTATTTT CASSYSPAQDSTDTQYF
TRBJ2-3 . TRBV7-8 few TGTGCCAGCAGCTCCCTTCGCACAGATACGCAGTATTTT CASSSLRTDTQYF
TRBJ1-1 . TRBV27 . TGTGCCAGCAGTTTCCCTTACATGGGGCGCACTGAAGCTTTCTTT CASSFPYMGRTEAFF
TRBJ1-1 . TRBV6-6 few TGTGCCAGCAGTTACCCGGGGGGAGGTGCTGAAGCTTTCTTT CASSYPGGGAEAFF
TRBJ2-1 . TRBV6-4 . TGTGCCAGCAGTGTAAGGGCTTTGGGGCCCAATGAGCAGTTCTTC CASSVRALGPNEQFF
TRBJ1-5 . TRBV6-5 few TGTGCCAGCAGTGAACAGGGAGGAGGTCAGCCCCAGCATTTT CASSEQGGGQPQHF
TRBJ1-2 TRBD1 TRBV14 few TGTGCCAGCAGCGGAAACAGGGGGCTAGACTATGGCTACACCTTC CASSGNRGLDYGYTF
TRBJ2-3 . TRBV20-1 . TGCAGTGCTAGTGATAGGACTTCATTCACAGATACGCAGTATTTT CSASDRTSFTDTQYF
TRBJ1-6 . TRBV20-1 . TGCAGTGCTCTGAGAGGGCTAGACTATAATTCACCCCTCCACTTT CSALRGLDYNSPLHF
TRBJ2-5 . TRBV7-9 few TGTGCCAGCAGCTATTGGCGGGAAGAGACCCAGTACTTC CASSYWREETQYF
TRBJ1-2 TRBD1 TRBV5-1 few TGCGCCAGCAGCGCTGGGACAGGGGGAGGCTATGGCTACACCTTC CASSAGTGGGYGYTF
TRBJ1-6 . TRBV4-1 few TGCGCCAGCAGCCAAGCGGTACATCTCGGACGGTATAATTCACCCCTCCACTTT CASSQAVHLGRYNSPLHF
TRBJ2-2 . TRBV5-6 . TGTGCCAGCAGCTACAGGCCTGGGGAGCTGTTTTTT CASSYRPGELFF
TRBJ2-1 . TRBV29-1 few TGCAGCGTTGGGCAGGGGACGGGAAATGAGCAGTTCTTC CSVGQGTGNEQFF